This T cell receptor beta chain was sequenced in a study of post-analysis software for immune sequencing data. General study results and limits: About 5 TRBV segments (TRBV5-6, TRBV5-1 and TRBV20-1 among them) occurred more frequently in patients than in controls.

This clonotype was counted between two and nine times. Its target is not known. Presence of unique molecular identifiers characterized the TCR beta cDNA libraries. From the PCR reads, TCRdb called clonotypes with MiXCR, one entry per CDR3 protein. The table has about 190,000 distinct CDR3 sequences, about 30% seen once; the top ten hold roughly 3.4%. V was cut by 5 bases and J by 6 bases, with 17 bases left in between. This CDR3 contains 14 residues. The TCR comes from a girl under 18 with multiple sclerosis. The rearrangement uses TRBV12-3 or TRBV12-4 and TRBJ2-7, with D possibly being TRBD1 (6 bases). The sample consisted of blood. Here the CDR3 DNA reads TGTGCCAGCAGTCCCATTGGGGGCCAGTCCGAGCAGTACTTC. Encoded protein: CASSPIGGQSEQYF.